This T cell receptor beta chain was observed in a study of blood T cells in healthy people across ages. A sample-barcoded 5' primer and a J-beta primer mix were used in a second PCR of roughly 7 to 12 cycles. Researchers report that a template-switch adaptor with 12 random nucleotides tagged each cDNA molecule. The yield of each sample was at least 3 million CDR3-containing paired-end reads. TCRdb re-called the 5' RACE reads through MiXCR, storing one row per CDR3 protein. The table lists about 640,000 distinct CDR3 sequences, 40% to 50% of them singletons. Healthy Caucasian individuals from Russia aged about 6 to 95 served as donors. The ends were cut back, 6 bases at V and 11 bases at J, with 16 bases in the middle. The CDR3 covers 12 residues. The germline V gene has CDR1 MNHEY and CDR2 SVGEGT.

The source material was blood. V is TRBV6-2 or TRBV6-3 and J is TRBJ2-5; D not resolved. The sequence derives from a man older than 75 in good health. CDR3 DNA sequence: TGTGCCAGCAGCCGACTTAACAATGAGCAGTACTTC. Its protein is CASSRLNNEQYF.